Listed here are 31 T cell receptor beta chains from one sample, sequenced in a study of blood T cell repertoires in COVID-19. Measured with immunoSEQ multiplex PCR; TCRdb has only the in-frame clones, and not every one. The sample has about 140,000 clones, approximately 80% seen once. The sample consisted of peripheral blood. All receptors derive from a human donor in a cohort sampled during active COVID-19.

CDR3 DNA: TGTGCCAGCAGGTTGACATTATACACTGAAGCTTTCTTT. Encoded protein: CASRLTLYTEAFF. This chain links TRBV6-5 with TRBJ1-1, with unresolved D. The CDR3 runs 13 residues. CDR1 MNHEY and CDR2 SVGAGI come from the germline V gene. V shed 6 bases and J shed 3 bases, with 11 bases lying between them.

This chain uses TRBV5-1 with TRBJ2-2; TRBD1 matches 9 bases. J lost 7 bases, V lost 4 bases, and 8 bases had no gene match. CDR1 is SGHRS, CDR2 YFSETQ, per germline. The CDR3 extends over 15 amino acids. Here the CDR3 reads CASSLRTGAFGELFF. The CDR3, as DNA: TGCGCCAGCAGCCTACGGACAGGGGCTTTCGGGGAGCTGTTTTTT.

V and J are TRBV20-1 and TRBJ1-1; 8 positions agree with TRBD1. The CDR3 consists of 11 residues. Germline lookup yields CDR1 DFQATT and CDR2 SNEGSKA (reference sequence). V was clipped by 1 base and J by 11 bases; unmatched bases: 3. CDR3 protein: CSARGQGSAFF. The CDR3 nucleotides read TGCAGTGCTAGAGGACAGGGGAGCGCTTTCTTT.

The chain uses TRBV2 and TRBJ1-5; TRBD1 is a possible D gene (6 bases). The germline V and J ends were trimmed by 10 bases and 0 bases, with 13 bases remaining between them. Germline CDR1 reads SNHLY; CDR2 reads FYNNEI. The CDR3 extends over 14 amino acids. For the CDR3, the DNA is TGTGCCACACGGGGGGCTCGTAGCAATCAGCCCCAGCATTTT. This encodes CATRGARSNQPQHF.

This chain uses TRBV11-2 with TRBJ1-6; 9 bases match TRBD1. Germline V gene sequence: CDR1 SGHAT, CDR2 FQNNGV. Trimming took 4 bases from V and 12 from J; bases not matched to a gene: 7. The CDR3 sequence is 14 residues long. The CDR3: CASSSQGARLPLHF. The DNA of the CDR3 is TGTGCCAGCAGCTCACAGGGGGCGAGGTTACCCCTCCACTTT.

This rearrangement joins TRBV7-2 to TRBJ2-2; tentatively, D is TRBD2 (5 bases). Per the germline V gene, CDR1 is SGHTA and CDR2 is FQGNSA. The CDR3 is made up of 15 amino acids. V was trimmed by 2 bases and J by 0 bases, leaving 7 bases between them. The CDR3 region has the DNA TGTGCCAGCAGCTTACAGAGGGCGAACACCGGGGAGCTGTTTTTT. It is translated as CASSLQRANTGELFF.

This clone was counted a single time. CDR3 DNA sequence: TGTGCCAGCAGCTTTCAGGGCCCATATGTGAATCAGCCCCAGCATTTT. Translating it yields CASSFQGPYVNQPQHF. The rearrangement uses TRBV5-6 and TRBJ1-5; D might be TRBD1 (5 bases). Germline lookup yields CDR1 SGHDT and CDR2 YYEEEE. This CDR3 spans 16 amino acids. Trimming took off 2 bases at V and 4 bases at J, with 16 bases between the two ends.

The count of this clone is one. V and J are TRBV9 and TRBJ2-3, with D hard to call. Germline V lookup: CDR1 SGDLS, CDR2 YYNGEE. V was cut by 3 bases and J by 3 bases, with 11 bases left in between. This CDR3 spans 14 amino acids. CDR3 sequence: CASSARLITDTQYF. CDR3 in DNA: TGTGCCAGCAGCGCCCGACTGATTACAGATACGCAGTATTTT.

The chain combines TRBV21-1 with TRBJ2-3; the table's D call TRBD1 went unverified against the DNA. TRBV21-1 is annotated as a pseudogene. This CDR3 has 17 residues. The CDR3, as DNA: TGTGCCAGCAGCATTGAATCTGGACAGGGGGCTGTTGATACGCAGTATTTT. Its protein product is CASSIESGQGAVDTQYF.

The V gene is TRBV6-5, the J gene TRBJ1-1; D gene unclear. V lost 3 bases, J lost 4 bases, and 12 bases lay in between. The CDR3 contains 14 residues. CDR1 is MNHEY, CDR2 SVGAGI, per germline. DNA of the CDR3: TGTGCCAGCAGTTATGGTTCCGGTGGCACTGAAGCTTTCTTT. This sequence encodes CASSYGSGGTEAFF.

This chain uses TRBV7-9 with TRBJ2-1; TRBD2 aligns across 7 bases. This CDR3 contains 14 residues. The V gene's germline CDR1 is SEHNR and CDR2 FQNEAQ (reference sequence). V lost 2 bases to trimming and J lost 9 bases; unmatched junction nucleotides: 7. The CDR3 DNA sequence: TGTGCCAGCAGCTTACTCTGGGGGGGAGGTGAGCAGTTCTTC. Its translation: CASSLLWGGGEQFF.

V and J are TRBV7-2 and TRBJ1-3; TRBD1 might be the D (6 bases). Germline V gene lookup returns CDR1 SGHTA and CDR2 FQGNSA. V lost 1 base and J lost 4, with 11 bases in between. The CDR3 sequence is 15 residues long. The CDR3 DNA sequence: TGTGCCAGCAGCTTAGTGGGGGCGCCCGGAAACACCATATATTTT. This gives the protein CASSLVGAPGNTIYF.

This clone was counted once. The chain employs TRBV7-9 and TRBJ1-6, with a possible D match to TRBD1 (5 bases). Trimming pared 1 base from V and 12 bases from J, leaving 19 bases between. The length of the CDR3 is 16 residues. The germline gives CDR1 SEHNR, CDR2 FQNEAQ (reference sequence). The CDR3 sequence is CASSLGGAQTRRPLHF. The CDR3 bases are TGTGCCAGCAGCTTAGGCGGGGCACAGACCCGGAGACCCCTCCACTTT.

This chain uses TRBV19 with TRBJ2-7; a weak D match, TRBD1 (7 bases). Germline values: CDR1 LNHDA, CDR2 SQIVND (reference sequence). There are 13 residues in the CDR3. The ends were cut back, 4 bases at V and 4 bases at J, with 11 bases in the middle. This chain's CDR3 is CASSKAGGYEQYF. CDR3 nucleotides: TGTGCCAGTAGTAAGGCAGGGGGGTACGAGCAGTACTTC.

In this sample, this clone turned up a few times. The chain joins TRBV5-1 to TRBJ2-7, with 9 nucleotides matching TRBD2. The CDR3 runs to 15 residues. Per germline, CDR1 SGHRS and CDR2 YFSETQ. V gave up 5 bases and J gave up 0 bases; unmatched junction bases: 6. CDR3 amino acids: CASRSPSGDSYEQYF. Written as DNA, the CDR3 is TGCGCCAGCAGATCCCCTAGCGGGGACTCCTACGAGCAGTACTTC.

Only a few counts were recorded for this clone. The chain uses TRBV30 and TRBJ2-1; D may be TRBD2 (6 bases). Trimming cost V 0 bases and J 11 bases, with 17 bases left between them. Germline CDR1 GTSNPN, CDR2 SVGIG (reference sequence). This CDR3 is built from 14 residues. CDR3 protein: CAWSVTMAAGQQFF. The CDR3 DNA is TGTGCCTGGAGTGTCACAATGGCGGCGGGGCAGCAGTTCTTC.

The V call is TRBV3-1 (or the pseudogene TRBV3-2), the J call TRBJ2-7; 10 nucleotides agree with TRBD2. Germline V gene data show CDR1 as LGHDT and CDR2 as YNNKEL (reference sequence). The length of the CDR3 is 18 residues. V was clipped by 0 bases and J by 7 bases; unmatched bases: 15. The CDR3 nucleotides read TGTGCCAGCAGCCAAGATCTAGCGGGAGTGGCAGCAGCGAGAGAGCAGTACTTC. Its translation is CASSQDLAGVAAAREQYF.

The CDR3 bases are TGTGCCAGCCGGACTTTTAGCTCCTACGAGCAGTACTTC. This encodes CASRTFSSYEQYF. The chain employs TRBV6-5 and TRBJ2-7; a possible D gene is TRBD2 (5 bases). Trimming took 8 bases from V and 0 from J, leaving 11 bases between them. The CDR3 loop spans 13 amino acids. In germline, CDR1 is MNHEY, CDR2 SVGAGI.

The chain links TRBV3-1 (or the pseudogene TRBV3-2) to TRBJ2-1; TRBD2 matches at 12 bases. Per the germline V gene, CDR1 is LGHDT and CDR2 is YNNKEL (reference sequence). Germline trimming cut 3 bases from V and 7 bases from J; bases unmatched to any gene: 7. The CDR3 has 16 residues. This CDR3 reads CASSHRLAGVGNEQFF. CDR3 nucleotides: TGTGCCAGCAGCCACCGACTAGCGGGAGTAGGAAATGAGCAGTTCTTC.

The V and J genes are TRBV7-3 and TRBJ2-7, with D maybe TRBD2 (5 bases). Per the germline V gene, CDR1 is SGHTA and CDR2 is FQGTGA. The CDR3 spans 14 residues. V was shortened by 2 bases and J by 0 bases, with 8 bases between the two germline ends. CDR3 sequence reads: CASSLLANSYEQYF. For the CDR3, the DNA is TGTGCCAGCAGCTTACTAGCCAACTCCTACGAGCAGTACTTC. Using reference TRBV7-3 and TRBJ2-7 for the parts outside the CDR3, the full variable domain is GAGVSQTPSNKVTEKGKYVELRCDPISGHTALYWYRQSLGQGPEFLIYFQGTGAADDSGLPNDRFFAVRPEGSVSTLKIQRTERGDSAVYLCASSLLANSYEQYFGPGTRLTVT.

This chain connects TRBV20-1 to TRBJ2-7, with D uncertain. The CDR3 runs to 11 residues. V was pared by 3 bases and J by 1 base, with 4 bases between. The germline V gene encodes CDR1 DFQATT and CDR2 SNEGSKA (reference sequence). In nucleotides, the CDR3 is TGCAGTGCTAGCCAGTCCTACGAGCAGTACTTC. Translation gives CSASQSYEQYF.

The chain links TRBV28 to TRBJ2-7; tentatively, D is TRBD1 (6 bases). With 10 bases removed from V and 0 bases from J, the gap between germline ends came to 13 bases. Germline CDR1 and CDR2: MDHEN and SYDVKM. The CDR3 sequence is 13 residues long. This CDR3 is CATGTPSSYEQYF. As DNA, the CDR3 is TGTGCCACCGGGACACCGAGCTCCTACGAGCAGTACTTC.

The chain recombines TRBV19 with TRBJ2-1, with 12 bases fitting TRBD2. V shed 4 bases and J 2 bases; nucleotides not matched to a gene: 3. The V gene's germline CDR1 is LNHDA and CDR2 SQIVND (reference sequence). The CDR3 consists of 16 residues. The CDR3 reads CASSTRLAGAYNEQFF. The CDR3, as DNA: TGTGCCAGTAGTACTCGACTAGCGGGAGCCTACAATGAGCAGTTCTTC. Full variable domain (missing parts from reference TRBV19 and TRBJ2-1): DGGITQSPKYLFRKEGQNVTLSCEQNLNHDAMYWYRQDPGQGLRLIYYSQIVNDFQKGDIAEGYSVSREKKESFPLTVTSAQKNPTAFYLCASSTRLAGAYNEQFFGPGTRLTVL.

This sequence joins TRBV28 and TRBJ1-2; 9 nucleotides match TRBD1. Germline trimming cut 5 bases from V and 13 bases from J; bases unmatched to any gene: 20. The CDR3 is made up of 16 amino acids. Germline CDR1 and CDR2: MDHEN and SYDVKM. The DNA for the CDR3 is TGTGCCAGCAGTCCGGGGGGGCCCGGGACAGGGTTTTTTTGCACCTTC. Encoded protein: CASSPGGPGTGFFCTF.

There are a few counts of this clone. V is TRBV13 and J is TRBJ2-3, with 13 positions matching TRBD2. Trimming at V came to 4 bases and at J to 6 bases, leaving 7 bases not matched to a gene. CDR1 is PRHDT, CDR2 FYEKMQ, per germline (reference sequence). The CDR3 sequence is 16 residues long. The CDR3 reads CASSSGLAGSYDTQYF. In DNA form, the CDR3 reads TGTGCCAGCAGCTCGGGACTAGCGGGATCATATGATACGCAGTATTTT.

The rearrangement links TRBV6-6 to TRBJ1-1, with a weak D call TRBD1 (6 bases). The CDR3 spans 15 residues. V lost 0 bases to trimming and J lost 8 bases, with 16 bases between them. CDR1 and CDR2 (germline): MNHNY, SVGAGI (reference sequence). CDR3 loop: CASSYSIGGRSEAFF. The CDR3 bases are TGTGCCAGCAGTTACTCGATAGGGGGTAGGTCAGAAGCTTTCTTT.

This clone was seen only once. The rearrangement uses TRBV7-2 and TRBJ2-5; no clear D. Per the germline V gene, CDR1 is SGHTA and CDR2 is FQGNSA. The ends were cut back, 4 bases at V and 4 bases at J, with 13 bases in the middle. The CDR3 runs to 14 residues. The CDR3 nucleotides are TGTGCCAGCAGCTCACCCCGCCAGGCAGAGACCCAGTACTTC. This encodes CASSSPRQAETQYF.

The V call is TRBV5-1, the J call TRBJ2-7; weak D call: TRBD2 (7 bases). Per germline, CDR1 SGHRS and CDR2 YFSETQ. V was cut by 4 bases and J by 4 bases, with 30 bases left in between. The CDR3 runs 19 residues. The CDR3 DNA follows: TGCGCCAGCAGCGTACAGGGTCGTCAGGCGGGAGCTGGTGGGTACGAGCAGTACTTC. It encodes CASSVQGRQAGAGGYEQYF.

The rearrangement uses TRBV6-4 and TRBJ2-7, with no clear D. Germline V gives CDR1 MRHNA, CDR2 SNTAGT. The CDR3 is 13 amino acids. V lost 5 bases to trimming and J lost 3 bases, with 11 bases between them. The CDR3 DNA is TGTGCCAGCAGTAGCCGGGTCGGCTACGAGCAGTACTTC. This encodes CASSSRVGYEQYF.

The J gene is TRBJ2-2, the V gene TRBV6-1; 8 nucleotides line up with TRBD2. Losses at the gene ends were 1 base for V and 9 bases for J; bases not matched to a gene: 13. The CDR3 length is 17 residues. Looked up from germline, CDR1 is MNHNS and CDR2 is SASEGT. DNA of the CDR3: TGTGCCAGCAGTGAAGATGAAGCGGGAGTTATGGGCCGGGAGCTGTTTTTT. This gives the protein CASSEDEAGVMGRELFF.

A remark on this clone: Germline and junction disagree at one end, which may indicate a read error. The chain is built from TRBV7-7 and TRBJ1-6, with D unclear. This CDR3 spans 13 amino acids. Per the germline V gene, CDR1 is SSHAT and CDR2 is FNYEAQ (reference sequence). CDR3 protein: CASSLGRNSPLHF. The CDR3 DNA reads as TGTGCTAGCAGCTTAGGCAGAAATTCACCCCTCCACTTT.